This TCR beta chain was profiled in a study of T cell responses to AZD1222 COVID-19 vaccine. Study-level points and caveats: There were mostly white British donors and more females than males, and clonal diversity was possibly underestimated. At 160-218 and 743-854, vaccine-associated CD4 TCRs were dominant, and they spanned spike. Repertoire collection took place solely once the T cell response had peaked.

The table lists this clone with a count of one. The target antigen is unknown. The CDR3 length is 14 residues. The germline V and J ends were trimmed by 4 bases and 6 bases, with 15 bases remaining between them. CDR1 is MGHRA, CDR2 YSYEKL, per germline. Sequencing used immunoSEQ multiplex PCR; TCRdb keeps in-frame clones, though not all of them. The sample shows a few hundred thousand clones, over 90% of them seen only once. The rearrangement joins TRBV4-1 to TRBJ1-2; D gene uncertain. The starting material was peripheral blood, obtained on day 0 of AZD1222 vaccination. This TCR came from an adult in good health. CDR3 region: CASSPFWSKDGYTF. The CDR3 DNA is TGCGCCAGCAGCCCATTTTGGAGTAAGGATGGCTACACCTTC.